This T cell receptor beta chain was sequenced in a study of blood T cell repertoires in COVID-19. The table came from immunoSEQ multiplex PCR; TCRdb's copy has only in-frame clones and leaves some out. The table shows over 200,000 clones, with about 80% occurring only once. The CDR3 length is 15 residues. V lost 3 bases and J lost 2, with 14 bases in between. Germline V gene lookup returns CDR1 SGHVS and CDR2 FQNEAQ. This clone was detected ten times or more. The source material was PBMCs or T cells enriched from blood (not recorded which). This receptor was identified in a man aged 55 to 70 who had recovered from COVID-19. The chain recombines TRBV7-8 with TRBJ2-7; D gene unclear. CDR3 nucleotide sequence: TGTGCCAGCAGCTTCGTTCCCCAGGTCACCTACGAGCAGTACTTC. It specifies CASSFVPQVTYEQYF.